Listed here are 2 T cell receptor beta chains from one sample, sequenced in a study of regulatory dendritic cells for organ transplantation. Allogeneic regulatory or mature dendritic cells were co-cultured for more than 4 days with CFSE-labeled sorted T cells at 1:10. For these receptors, no antigen is known. The method was immunoSEQ multiplex PCR; TCRdb's version includes in-frame clones alone and lacks a portion of them. The data hold some 18,000 clones, with approximately 79% observed a single time. Sequenced input: memory CD4+ T cells from blood cultured with regulatory dendritic cells. The subset denotes: CD45RO+ memory T cells. The source is a human donor in good health.

The chain has TRBV6-6 and TRBJ2-6, with 7 bases aligning to TRBD2. The CDR3 runs 15 residues. Germline CDR1 and CDR2: MNHNY and SVGAGI (reference sequence). Trimming took 6 bases from V and 4 from J; bases not matched to a gene: 6. DNA of the CDR3: TGTGCCAGCAGCCCCAGCGGGGCCGGGGCCAACGTCCTGACTTTC. Translated: CASSPSGAGANVLTF.

The chain joins TRBV4-2 to TRBJ2-5, with 8 bases matching TRBD1. Germline CDR1 is LGHNA and CDR2 is YNFKEQ. The CDR3 consists of 16 residues. With V trimmed by 2 bases and J by 5 bases, 10 bases remained unmatched. The CDR3 protein is CASSQNRDRRGETQYF. CDR3 nucleotide sequence: TGTGCCAGCAGCCAAAACCGGGACAGGCGAGGGGAGACCCAGTACTTC.